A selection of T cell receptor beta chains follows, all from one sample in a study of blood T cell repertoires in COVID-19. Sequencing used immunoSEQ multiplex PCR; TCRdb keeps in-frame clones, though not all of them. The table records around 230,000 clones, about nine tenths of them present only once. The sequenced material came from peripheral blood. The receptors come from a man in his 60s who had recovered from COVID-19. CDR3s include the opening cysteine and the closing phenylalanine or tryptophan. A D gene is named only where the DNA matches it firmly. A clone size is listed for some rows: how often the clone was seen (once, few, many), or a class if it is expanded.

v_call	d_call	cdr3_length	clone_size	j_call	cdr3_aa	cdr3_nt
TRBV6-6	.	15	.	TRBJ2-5	CASSYSGREQETQYF	TGTGCCAGCAGTTACTCGGGGCGGGAACAAGAGACCCAGTACTTC
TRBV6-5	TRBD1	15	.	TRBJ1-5	CASSQPGQRNQPQHF	TGTGCCAGCAGTCAACCGGGACAGCGCAATCAGCCCCAGCATTTT
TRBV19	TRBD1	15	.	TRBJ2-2	CASEPGQGAGGELFF	TGTGCCAGTGAACCGGGACAGGGGGCGGGTGGGGAGCTGTTTTTT
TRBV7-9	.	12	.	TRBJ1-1	CASSLNRGGAFF	TGTGCCAGCAGCTTAAATCGAGGGGGAGCTTTCTTT
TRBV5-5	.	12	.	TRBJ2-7	CASSLTGYEQYF	TGTGCCAGCAGTTTAACAGGGTACGAGCAGTACTTC
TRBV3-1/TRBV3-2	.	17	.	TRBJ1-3	CASSQGWGGLYGNTIYF	TGTGCCAGCAGCCAAGGGTGGGGGGGGCTTTATGGAAACACCATATATTTT
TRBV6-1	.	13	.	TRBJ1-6	CASSEYRASPLHF	TGTGCCAGCAGTGAATACAGGGCTTCACCCCTCCACTTT
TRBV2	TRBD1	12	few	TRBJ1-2	CASRGTGGGYTF	TGTGCCAGCAGAGGGACAGGGGGCGGCTACACCTTC
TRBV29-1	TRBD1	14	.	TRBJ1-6	CSVTEGQGNSPLHF	TGCAGCGTCACAGAGGGACAGGGCAATTCACCCCTCCACTTT
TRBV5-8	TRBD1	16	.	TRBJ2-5	CASSLVGGAGQETQYF	TGTGCCAGCAGCTTGGTAGGGGGCGCGGGCCAAGAGACCCAGTACTTC
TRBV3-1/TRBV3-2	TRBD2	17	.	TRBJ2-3	CASSQTSGGTSTDTQYF	TGTGCCAGCAGCCAGACTAGCGGGGGGACTAGCACAGATACGCAGTATTTT
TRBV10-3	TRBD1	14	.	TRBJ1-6	CAIRETGVNSPLHF	TGTGCCATCAGGGAGACAGGGGTGAATTCACCCCTCCACTTT
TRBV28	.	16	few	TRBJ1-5	CASRDRSGSGIKPQHF	TGTGCCAGCAGGGACCGCAGTGGCAGCGGGATCAAGCCCCAGCATTTT
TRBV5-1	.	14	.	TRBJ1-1	CASSSQEGRAEAFF	TGCGCCAGCAGCTCCCAGGAGGGGCGGGCTGAAGCTTTCTTT
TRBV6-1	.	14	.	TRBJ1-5	CASSERGYNQPQHF	TGTGCCAGCAGTGAACGGGGGTACAATCAGCCCCAGCATTTT
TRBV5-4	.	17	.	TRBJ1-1	CASSPPGQTNMNTEAFF	TGTGCCAGCAGCCCACCGGGACAAACAAACATGAACACTGAAGCTTTCTTT
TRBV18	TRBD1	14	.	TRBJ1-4	CASSQGTGVEKLFF	TGTGCCAGCTCACAGGGGACAGGGGTTGAAAAACTGTTTTTT
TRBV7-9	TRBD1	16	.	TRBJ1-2	CASSLAGPRTGVGYTF	TGTGCCAGCAGCTTAGCGGGCCCAAGGACAGGGGTTGGCTACACCTTC
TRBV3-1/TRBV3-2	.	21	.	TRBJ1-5	CASSQDWRFWTTYPYDQPQHF	TGTGCCAGCAGCCAAGATTGGCGATTTTGGACAACGTATCCCTACGATCAGCCCCAGCATTTT
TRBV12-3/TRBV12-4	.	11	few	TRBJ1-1	CASSPGAGETF	TGTGCCAGCAGCCCTGGAGCGGGAGAAACTTTT
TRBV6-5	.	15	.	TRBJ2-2	CASSLQGLHTGELFF	TGTGCCAGCAGCCTCCAGGGGCTCCACACCGGGGAGCTGTTTTTT
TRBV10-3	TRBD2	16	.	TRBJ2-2	CAISVRLAANTGELFF	TGTGCCATCAGTGTAAGACTAGCCGCGAACACCGGGGAGCTGTTTTTT
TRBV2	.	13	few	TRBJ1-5	CASTEGTYQPQHF	TGTGCCAGCACTGAAGGGACTTATCAGCCCCAGCATTTT
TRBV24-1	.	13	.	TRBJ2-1	CAQGGGGTWEQFF	TGTGCCCAAGGGGGCGGGGGGACCTGGGAGCAGTTCTTC
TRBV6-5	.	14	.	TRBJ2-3	CASSLGGSTDTQYF	TGTGCCAGCAGTTTGGGGGGTTCCACAGATACGCAGTATTTT
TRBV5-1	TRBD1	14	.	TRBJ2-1	CASTKGQNYNEQFF	TGCGCCAGCACTAAGGGACAGAACTACAATGAGCAGTTCTTC
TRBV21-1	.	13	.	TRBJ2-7	CASSAREALEQYF	TGTGCCAGCAGCGCCCGGGAGGCTCTCGAGCAGTACTTC
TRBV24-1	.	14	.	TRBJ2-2	CATSSSGLSGELFF	TGTGCCACCAGTTCTTCAGGGTTAAGCGGGGAGCTGTTTTTT
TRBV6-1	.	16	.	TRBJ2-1	CASSGRQTSSYNEQFF	TGTGCCAGCAGTGGGCGACAGACGAGCTCCTACAATGAGCAGTTCTTC
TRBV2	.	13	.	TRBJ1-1	CASSESPNTEAFF	TGTGCCAGCAGTGAAAGCCCGAACACTGAAGCTTTCTTT
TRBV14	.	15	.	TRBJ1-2	CASSQGRIGNYGYTF	TGTGCCAGCAGCCAAGGCAGGATCGGAAACTATGGCTACACCTTC
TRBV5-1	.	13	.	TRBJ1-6	CASSLSFLSPLHF	TGCGCCAGCAGCTTGTCTTTTCTATCACCCCTCCACTTT
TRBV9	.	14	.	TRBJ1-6	CASREGDWDSPLHF	TGTGCCAGCAGGGAAGGGGACTGGGATTCACCCCTCCACTTT
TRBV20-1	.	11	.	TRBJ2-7	CSADSSYEQYF	TGCAGTGCGGACAGCTCCTACGAGCAGTACTTC
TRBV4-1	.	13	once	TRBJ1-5	CASSQGEGQPQHF	TGCGCCAGCAGCCAAGGGGAGGGTCAGCCCCAGCATTTT